These T cell receptor beta chains were read from a single sample in a study of cytomegalovirus exposure and HLA in healthy donors. TCRdb's copy holds only in-frame clones and misses some; the assay was immunoSEQ multiplex PCR. The sample lists 150,000 to 200,000 clones, around 86% occurring once. Sequencing was done on a sample of PBMCs. The receptor source for this set is a man aged 45 to 65 in good health and CMV-seropositive. CDR3s include the opening cysteine and the closing phenylalanine or tryptophan. Fields, in order: clone size, V gene, D gene, CDR3 length, J gene, CDR3 protein, CDR3 DNA. D genes are given only for firm matches. Not every row has a clone size; where given, it reads once, few, many or a size class.

>.|TRBV18|TRBD1|15|TRBJ1-4
CASSSQQGAGEKLFF
TGTGCCAGCTCATCGCAACAGGGGGCGGGAGAAAAACTGTTTTTT
>.|TRBV19|TRBD2|15|TRBJ2-1
CASSSSGSFWNEQFF
TGTGCCAGTAGTTCTAGCGGGAGCTTTTGGAATGAGCAGTTCTTC
>.|TRBV7-2|.|15|TRBJ2-7
CASSLDSGGLYEQYF
TGTGCCAGCAGCTTGGACTCCGGGGGGCTGTACGAGCAGTACTTC
>.|TRBV27|.|12|TRBJ2-7
CASGRVEYEQYF
TGTGCCAGCGGGCGAGTTGAATACGAGCAGTACTTC
>few|TRBV6-5|.|13|TRBJ2-7
CASSYSEGYEQYF
TGTGCCAGCAGTTACTCGGAGGGATACGAGCAGTACTTC
>.|TRBV9|.|12|TRBJ2-2
CASSVSAGELFF
TGTGCCAGCAGCGTATCAGCCGGGGAGCTGTTTTTT
>once|TRBV10-2|.|16|TRBJ2-7
CASSERRGAGVYEQYF
TGCGCCAGCAGTGAACGGAGGGGGGCGGGAGTATACGAGCAGTACTTC
>.|TRBV7-2|TRBD1|15|TRBJ2-7
CASSPKGQGSYEQYF
TGTGCCAGCAGCCCAAAGGGACAGGGCTCCTACGAGCAGTACTTC
>few|TRBV4-1|TRBD2|16|TRBJ2-2
CASSQDVSGRAEELFF
TGCGCCAGCAGCCAAGATGTTAGCGGGAGGGCCGAGGAGCTGTTTTTT
>.|TRBV5-1|TRBD1|15|TRBJ2-3
CASSPEGQVTDTQYF
TGCGCCAGCAGCCCGGAGGGACAGGTCACAGATACGCAGTATTTT
>.|TRBV30|TRBD1|15|TRBJ2-3
CAWSGGQVITDTQYF
TGTGCCTGGAGTGGGGGACAGGTGATCACAGATACGCAGTATTTT
>.|TRBV2|TRBD2|14|TRBJ2-7
CASSPSGRVYEQYF
TGTGCCAGCAGTCCTAGCGGGAGAGTCTACGAGCAGTACTTC
>.|TRBV5-1|TRBD2|16|TRBJ2-3
CASSSALSGSRDTQYF
TGCGCCAGCAGCTCCGCTCTGAGCGGGAGTAGGGATACGCAGTATTTT
>.|TRBV18|TRBD2|16|TRBJ2-1
CASSLRTSGGYNEQFF
TGTGCCAGCTCACTGAGGACTAGCGGGGGGTACAATGAGCAGTTCTTC
>.|TRBV7-8|.|13|TRBJ2-1
CASSSIVGNEQFF
TGTGCCAGCAGCTCAATAGTTGGCAATGAGCAGTTCTTC
>.|TRBV5-6|TRBD1|15|TRBJ2-7
CASSTLGQGPYEQYF
TGTGCCAGCAGCACGCTTGGACAGGGCCCCTACGAGCAGTACTTC
>.|TRBV5-8|TRBD1|14|TRBJ2-7
CASTTGTDGYEQYF
TGTGCCAGCACCACTGGGACAGACGGCTACGAGCAGTACTTC
>.|TRBV2|.|12|TRBJ1-3
CASSDPGDTIYF
TGTGCCAGCAGTGACCCCGGGGACACCATATATTTT
>.|TRBV9|TRBD2|15|TRBJ2-2
CASSALTSGVGELFF
TGTGCCAGCAGCGCCCTGACTAGCGGGGTCGGGGAGCTGTTTTTT
>.|TRBV5-1|TRBD2|13|TRBJ2-7
CASSLGGGYEQYF
TGCGCCAGCAGCTTGGGCGGGGGCTACGAGCAGTACTTC
>.|TRBV9|.|13|TRBJ2-5
CASSVPFGETQYF
TGTGCCAGCAGCGTACCCTTCGGGGAGACCCAGTACTTC
>few|TRBV7-9|.|13|TRBJ1-1
CASSYPDSTEAFF
TGTGCCAGCAGCTATCCCGACAGCACTGAAGCTTTCTTT
>.|TRBV28|TRBD1|15|TRBJ1-2
CASSLRQGVYYGYTF
TGTGCCAGCAGTTTAAGACAGGGGGTCTACTATGGCTACACCTTC
>.|TRBV5-1|TRBD1|15|TRBJ1-6
CASSLAQGRNSPLHF
TGCGCCAGCAGCTTGGCACAGGGGAGAAATTCACCCCTCCACTTT